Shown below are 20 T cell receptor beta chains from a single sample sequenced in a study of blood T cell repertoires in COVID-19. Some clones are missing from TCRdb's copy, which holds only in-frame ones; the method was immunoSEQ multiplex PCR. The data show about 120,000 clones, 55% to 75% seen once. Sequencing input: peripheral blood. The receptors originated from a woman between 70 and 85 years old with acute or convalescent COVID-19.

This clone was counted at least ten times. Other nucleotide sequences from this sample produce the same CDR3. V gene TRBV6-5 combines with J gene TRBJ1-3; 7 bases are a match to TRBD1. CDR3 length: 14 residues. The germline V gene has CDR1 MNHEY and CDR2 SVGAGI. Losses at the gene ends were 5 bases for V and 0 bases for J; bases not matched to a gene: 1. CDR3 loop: CASSRDSSGNTIYF. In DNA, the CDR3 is TGTGCCAGCAGTCGGGACAGCTCTGGAAACACCATATATTTT.

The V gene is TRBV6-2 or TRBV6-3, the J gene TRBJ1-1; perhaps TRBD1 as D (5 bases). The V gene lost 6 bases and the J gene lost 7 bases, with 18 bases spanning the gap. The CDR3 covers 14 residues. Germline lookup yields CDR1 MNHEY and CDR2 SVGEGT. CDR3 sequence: CASRYQGDASEAFF. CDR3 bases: TGTGCCAGCAGGTACCAGGGTGACGCCAGTGAAGCTTTCTTT.

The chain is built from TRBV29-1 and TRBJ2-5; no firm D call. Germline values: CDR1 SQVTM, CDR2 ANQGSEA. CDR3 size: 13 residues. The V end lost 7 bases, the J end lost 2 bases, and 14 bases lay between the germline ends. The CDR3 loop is CSGYGVSQETQYF. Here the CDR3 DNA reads TGCAGCGGATACGGAGTATCTCAAGAGACCCAGTACTTC.

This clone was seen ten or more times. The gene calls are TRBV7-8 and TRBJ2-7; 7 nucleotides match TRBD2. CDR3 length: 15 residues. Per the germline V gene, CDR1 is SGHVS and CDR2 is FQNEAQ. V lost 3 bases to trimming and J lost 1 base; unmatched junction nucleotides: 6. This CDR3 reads CASSFALAASYEQYF. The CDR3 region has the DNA TGTGCCAGCAGCTTCGCCCTAGCGGCATCCTACGAGCAGTACTTC.

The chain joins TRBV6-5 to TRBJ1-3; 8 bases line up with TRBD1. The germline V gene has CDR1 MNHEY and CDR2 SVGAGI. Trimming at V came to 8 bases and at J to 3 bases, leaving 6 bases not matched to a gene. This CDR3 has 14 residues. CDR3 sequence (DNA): TGTGCCAGCGGACAGGGTCAGAGTGGAAACACCATATATTTT. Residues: CASGQGQSGNTIYF.

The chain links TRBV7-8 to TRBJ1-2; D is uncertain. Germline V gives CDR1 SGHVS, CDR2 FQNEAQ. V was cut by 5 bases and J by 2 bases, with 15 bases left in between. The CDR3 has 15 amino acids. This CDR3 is CASSQTQVLNYGYTF. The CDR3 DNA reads TGTGCCAGCAGCCAGACCCAGGTTTTAAACTATGGCTACACCTTC.

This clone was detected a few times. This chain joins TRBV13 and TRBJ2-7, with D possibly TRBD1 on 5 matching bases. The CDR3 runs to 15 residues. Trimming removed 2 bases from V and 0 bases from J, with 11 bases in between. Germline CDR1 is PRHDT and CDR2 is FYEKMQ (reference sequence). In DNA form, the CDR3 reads TGTGCCAGCAGCTTATCGCAAAGGGGCTCCTACGAGCAGTACTTC. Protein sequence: CASSLSQRGSYEQYF.

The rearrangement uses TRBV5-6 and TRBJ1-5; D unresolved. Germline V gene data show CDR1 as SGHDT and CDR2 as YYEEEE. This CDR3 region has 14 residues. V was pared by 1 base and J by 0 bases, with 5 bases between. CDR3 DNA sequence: TGTGCCAGCAGCTTGCGGTATAGCAATCAGCCCCAGCATTTT. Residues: CASSLRYSNQPQHF.

The CDR3, as DNA: TGTGCCAGCACGCGAGCGGGGGGGGGCAATGAGCAGTTCTTC. This encodes CASTRAGGGNEQFF. J is TRBJ2-1 and V is TRBV28, with 10 bases that match TRBD2. The CDR3 is 14 residues long. Trimming at V came to 7 bases and at J to 6 bases, leaving 6 bases not matched to a gene. Germline V lookup: CDR1 MDHEN, CDR2 SYDVKM.

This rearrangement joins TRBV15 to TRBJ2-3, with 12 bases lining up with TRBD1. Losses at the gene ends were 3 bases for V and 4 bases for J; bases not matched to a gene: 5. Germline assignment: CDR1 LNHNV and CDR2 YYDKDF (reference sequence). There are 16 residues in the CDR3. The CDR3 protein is CATSSYRDRGPDTQYF. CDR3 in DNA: TGTGCCACCAGCAGTTACCGGGACAGGGGGCCAGATACGCAGTATTTT.

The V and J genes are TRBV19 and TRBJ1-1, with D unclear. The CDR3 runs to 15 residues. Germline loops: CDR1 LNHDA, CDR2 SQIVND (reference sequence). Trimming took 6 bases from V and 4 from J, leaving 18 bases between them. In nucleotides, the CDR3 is TGTGCCAGTAGGACCCAGGCTAACAGTGGCACTGAAGCTTTCTTT. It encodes CASRTQANSGTEAFF.

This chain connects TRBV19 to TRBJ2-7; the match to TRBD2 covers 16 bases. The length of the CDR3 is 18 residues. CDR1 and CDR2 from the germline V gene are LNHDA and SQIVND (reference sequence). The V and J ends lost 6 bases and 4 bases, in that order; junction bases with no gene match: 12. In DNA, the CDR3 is TGTGCCAGTAGCCCCGGGACTAGCGGGAGGGGGAGCTTGTACGAGCAGTACTTC. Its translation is CASSPGTSGRGSLYEQYF. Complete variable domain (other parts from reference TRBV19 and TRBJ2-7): DGGITQSPKYLFRKEGQNVTLSCEQNLNHDAMYWYRQDPGQGLRLIYYSQIVNDFQKGDIAEGYSVSREKKESFPLTVTSAQKNPTAFYLCASSPGTSGRGSLYEQYFGPGTRLTVT.

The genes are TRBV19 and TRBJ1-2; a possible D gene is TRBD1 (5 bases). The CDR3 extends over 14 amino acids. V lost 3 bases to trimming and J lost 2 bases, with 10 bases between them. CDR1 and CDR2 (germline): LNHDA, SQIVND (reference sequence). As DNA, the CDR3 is TGTGCCAGTAGTATGTCGTCAGGGAACTATGGCTACACCTTC. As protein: CASSMSSGNYGYTF.

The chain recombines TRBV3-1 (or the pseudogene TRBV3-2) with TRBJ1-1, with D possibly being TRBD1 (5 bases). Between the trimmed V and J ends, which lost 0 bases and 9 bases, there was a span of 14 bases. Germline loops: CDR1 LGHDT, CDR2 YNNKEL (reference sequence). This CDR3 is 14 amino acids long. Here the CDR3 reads CASSQEGAGRKAFF. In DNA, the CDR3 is TGTGCCAGCAGCCAAGAAGGGGCCGGTAGAAAAGCTTTCTTT.

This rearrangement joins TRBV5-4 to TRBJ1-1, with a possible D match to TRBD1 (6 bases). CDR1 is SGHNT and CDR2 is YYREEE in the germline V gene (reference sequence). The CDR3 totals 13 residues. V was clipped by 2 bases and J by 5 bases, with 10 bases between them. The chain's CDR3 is CASSFSGVTEAFF. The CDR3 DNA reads TGTGCCAGCAGCTTTTCAGGGGTAACTGAAGCTTTCTTT.

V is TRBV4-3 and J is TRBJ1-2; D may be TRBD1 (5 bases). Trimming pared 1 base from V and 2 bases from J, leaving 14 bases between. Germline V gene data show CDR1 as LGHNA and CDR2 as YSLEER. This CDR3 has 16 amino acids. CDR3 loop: CASSQGLRGLNYGYTF. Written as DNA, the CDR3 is TGCGCCAGCAGCCAAGGGCTAAGGGGCCTAAACTATGGCTACACCTTC.

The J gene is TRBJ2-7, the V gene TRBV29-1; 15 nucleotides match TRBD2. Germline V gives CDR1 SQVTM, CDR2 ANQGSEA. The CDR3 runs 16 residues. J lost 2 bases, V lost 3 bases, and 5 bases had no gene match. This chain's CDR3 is CSVEGLAGGGPYEQYF. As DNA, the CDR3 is TGCAGCGTTGAGGGACTAGCGGGAGGTGGGCCCTACGAGCAGTACTTC.

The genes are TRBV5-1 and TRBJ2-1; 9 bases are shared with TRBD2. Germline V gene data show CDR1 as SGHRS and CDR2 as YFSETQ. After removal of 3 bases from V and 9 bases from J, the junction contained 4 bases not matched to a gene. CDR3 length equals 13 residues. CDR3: CASSSGLAAEQFF. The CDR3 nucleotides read TGCGCCAGCAGCTCGGGACTAGCCGCTGAGCAGTTCTTC.

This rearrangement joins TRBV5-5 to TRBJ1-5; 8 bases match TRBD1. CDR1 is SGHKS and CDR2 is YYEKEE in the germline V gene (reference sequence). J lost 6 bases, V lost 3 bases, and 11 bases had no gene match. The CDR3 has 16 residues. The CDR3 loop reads CASSSGQGRTGQPQHF. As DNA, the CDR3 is TGTGCCAGCAGCTCAGGACAGGGCCGGACTGGTCAGCCCCAGCATTTT.

CDR3 DNA: TGTGCCAGCAGCTTAAGGTTAGGGGGCGCAGATACGCAGTATTTT. Its protein is CASSLRLGGADTQYF. The chain is built from TRBV7-9 and TRBJ2-3, with 7 bases aligning to TRBD1. The CDR3 length is 15 residues. CDR1 and CDR2 from the germline V gene are SEHNR and FQNEAQ (reference sequence). Trimming at V came to 2 bases and at J to 4 bases, leaving 6 bases not matched to a gene.